These 9 T cell receptor beta chains came from one sample sequenced in a study of cytomegalovirus exposure and HLA in healthy donors. PCR amplification relied on 60 Vbeta primers (plus 13 Jbeta primers). The table came from immunoSEQ multiplex PCR; TCRdb's copy has only in-frame clones and leaves some out. The data hold over 150,000 clones, with around 83% observed a single time. Sequenced material: PBMCs. These receptors originate from a woman between 45 and 60 years old in good health and CMV-seropositive.

This chain connects TRBV7-2 to TRBJ1-2, with 10 bases matching TRBD1. With V trimmed by 3 bases and J by 2 bases, 3 bases remained unmatched. CDR3 length equals 15 residues. Germline loops: CDR1 SGHTA, CDR2 FQGNSA. The CDR3 DNA reads TGTGCCAGCAGCTTGGGACAGGGGTCGAACTATGGCTACACCTTC. It specifies CASSLGQGSNYGYTF.

This chain connects TRBV5-1 to TRBJ1-2; D may be TRBD1 (5 bases). V lost 5 bases to trimming and J lost 5 bases, with 16 bases between them. The CDR3 has 14 residues. Per the germline V gene, CDR1 is SGHRS and CDR2 is YFSETQ. The CDR3 here is CASSIGWGEYGYTF. CDR3 nucleotide sequence: TGCGCCAGCAGTATTGGTTGGGGGGAATATGGCTACACCTTC.

The genes are TRBV10-3 and TRBJ1-4, with a weak D call TRBD1 (5 bases). The CDR3 runs 16 residues. V shed 6 bases and J shed 0 bases, with 14 bases lying between them. Germline lookup yields CDR1 ENHRY and CDR2 SYGVKD. CDR3: CAIRGGTGTTNEKLFF. In DNA form, the CDR3 reads TGTGCCATCAGAGGAGGGACCGGGACAACTAATGAAAAACTGTTTTTT.

V gene TRBV15 combines with J gene TRBJ2-7; 10 nucleotides agree with TRBD2. Losses at the gene ends were 3 bases for V and 6 bases for J; bases not matched to a gene: 8. Germline CDR1 LNHNV, CDR2 YYDKDF (reference sequence). The CDR3 covers 15 residues. The CDR3 loop reads CATSRERGGLREQYF. The CDR3 DNA sequence: TGTGCCACCAGCAGGGAGCGGGGGGGCCTTCGCGAGCAGTACTTC.

The genes are TRBV19 and TRBJ1-6; D unresolved. The CDR3 runs 13 residues. V shed 6 bases and J shed 3 bases, with 6 bases lying between them. Germline-derived CDR1 and CDR2 are LNHDA and SQIVND (reference sequence). CDR3 residues: CASSDNYNSPLHF. Written as DNA, the CDR3 is TGTGCCAGTAGCGACAACTATAATTCACCCCTCCACTTT.

This chain joins TRBV9 and TRBJ2-2, with TRBD2 as a possible D gene (7 bases). CDR1 SGDLS and CDR2 YYNGEE come from the germline V gene. The CDR3 consists of 15 residues. V lost 5 bases to trimming and J lost 0 bases, with 11 bases between them. CDR3 amino acids: CASRGGHSNTGELFF. The DNA of the CDR3 is TGTGCCAGCAGGGGGGGGCACTCGAACACCGGGGAGCTGTTTTTT.

V gene TRBV2 combines with J gene TRBJ2-7; 8 nucleotides align to TRBD1. CDR3 size: 14 residues. Germline assignment: CDR1 SNHLY and CDR2 FYNNEI. The J segment lost 3 bases and the V segment lost 1 base, leaving 2 bases of the junction unmatched. The CDR3 protein is CASSEVQGGYEQYF. DNA of the CDR3: TGTGCCAGCAGTGAAGTACAGGGGGGCTACGAGCAGTACTTC. Full variable domain (missing parts from reference TRBV2 and TRBJ2-7): EPEVTQTPSHQVTQMGQEVILRCVPISNHLYFYWYRQILGQKVEFLVSFYNNEISEKSEIFDDQFSVERPDGSNFTLKIRSTKLEDSAMYFCASSEVQGGYEQYFGPGTRLTVT.

The V call is TRBV18, the J call TRBJ1-5, with D uncertain. V shed 2 bases and J shed 3 bases, with 8 bases lying between them. CDR1 is KGHSH, CDR2 LQKENI, per germline. The CDR3 spans 14 residues. CDR3 amino acids: CASSPSIDNQPQHF. The CDR3 DNA reads TGTGCCAGCTCACCATCTATCGACAATCAGCCCCAGCATTTT. Combining the CDR3 with reference TRBV18 and TRBJ1-5 gives the whole variable domain NAGVMQNPRHLVRRRGQEARLRCSPMKGHSHVYWYRQLPEEGLKFMVYLQKENIIDESGMPKERFSAEFPKEGPSILRIQQVVRGDSAAYFCASSPSIDNQPQHFGDGTRLSIL.

In this sample, this clone turned up once. The gene calls are TRBV25-1 and TRBJ2-7, with TRBD1 as a possible D gene (5 bases). The CDR3 has 15 residues. V shed 2 bases and J shed 0 bases, with 11 bases lying between them. The V gene's germline CDR1 is MGHDK and CDR2 SYGVNS. The CDR3: CASSEGASPSYEQYF. The CDR3 nucleotides read TGTGCCAGCAGTGAAGGGGCCAGTCCCTCCTACGAGCAGTACTTC.